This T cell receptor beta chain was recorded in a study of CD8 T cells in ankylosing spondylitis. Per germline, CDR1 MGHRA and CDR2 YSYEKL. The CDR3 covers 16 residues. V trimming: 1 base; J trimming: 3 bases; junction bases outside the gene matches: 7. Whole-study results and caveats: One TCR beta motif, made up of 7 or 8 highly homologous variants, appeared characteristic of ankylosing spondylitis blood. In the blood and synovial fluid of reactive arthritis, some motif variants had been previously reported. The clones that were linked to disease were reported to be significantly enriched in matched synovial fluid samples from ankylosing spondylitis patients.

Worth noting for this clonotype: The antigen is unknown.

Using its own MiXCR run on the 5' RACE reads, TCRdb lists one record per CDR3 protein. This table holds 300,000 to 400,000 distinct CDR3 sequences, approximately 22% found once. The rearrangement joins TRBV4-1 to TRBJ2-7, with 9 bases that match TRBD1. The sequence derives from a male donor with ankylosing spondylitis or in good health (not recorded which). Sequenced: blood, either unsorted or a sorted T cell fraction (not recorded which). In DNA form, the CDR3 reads TGCGCCAGCAGCCAAGTCCCCGGGACAGGGCTCTACGAGCAGTACTTC. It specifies CASSQVPGTGLYEQYF.